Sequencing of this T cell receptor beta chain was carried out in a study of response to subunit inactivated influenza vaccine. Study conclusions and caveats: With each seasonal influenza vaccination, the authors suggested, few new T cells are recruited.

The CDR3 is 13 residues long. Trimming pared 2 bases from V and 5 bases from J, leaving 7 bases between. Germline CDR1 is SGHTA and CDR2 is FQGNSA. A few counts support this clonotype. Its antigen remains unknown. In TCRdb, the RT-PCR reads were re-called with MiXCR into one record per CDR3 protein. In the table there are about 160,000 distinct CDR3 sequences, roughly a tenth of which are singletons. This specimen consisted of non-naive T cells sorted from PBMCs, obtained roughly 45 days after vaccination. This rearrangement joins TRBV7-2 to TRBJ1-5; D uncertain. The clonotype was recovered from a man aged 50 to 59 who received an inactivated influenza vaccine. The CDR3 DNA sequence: TGTGCCAGCAGCTTAAGAGGTGATCAGCCCCAGCATTTT. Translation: CASSLRGDQPQHF.